This T cell receptor (beta chain) was found in a study of T cell responses to AZD1222 COVID-19 vaccine. General observations from the study: Mapped onto spike, vaccine-associated CD4 TCRs spanned it and were dominant at 160-218 and 743-854. It should be noted that donors were predominantly white British and more often female, and clonal diversity was possibly underestimated.

The assay was immunoSEQ multiplex PCR, and TCRdb's table has in-frame clones only and misses some. The sample lists over 85,000 clones; approximately 81% were seen once. Looked up from germline, CDR1 is LGHDT and CDR2 is YNNKEL (reference sequence). Trimming removed 5 bases at V and 2 bases at J, with 15 bases between. This CDR3 contains 15 residues. About this clone: Its target is not known.

The V gene is TRBV3-1 (or the pseudogene TRBV3-2), the J gene TRBJ1-2, with D uncertain. The sequencing used peripheral blood, collected on day 0 of AZD1222 vaccination. The sequence derives from an adult in good health. In nucleotides, the CDR3 is TGTGCCAGCAGCGCCGTAGAAGCAATGAACTATGGCTACACCTTC. It encodes CASSAVEAMNYGYTF.